The 30 T cell receptor beta chains listed next were all sequenced from one sample in a study of shared clonotypes between healthy human individuals. Measured with immunoSEQ multiplex PCR; TCRdb has only the in-frame clones, and not every one. The table lists approximately 2,300,000 clones, around 93% of them singletons. Sample: naive CD4+ T cells from PBMCs. Subset: CD45RA+ positively selected. All receptors derive from a man between 18 and 29 years old in good health. Some clones in this sample may be carry-over from other donors' samples.

V is TRBV4-2 and J is TRBJ2-3; 13 bases align to TRBD2. The CDR3 sequence is 17 residues long. The J segment lost 2 bases and the V segment lost 1 base, leaving 3 bases of the junction unmatched. Germline V gene lookup returns CDR1 LGHNA and CDR2 YNFKEQ. CDR3 sequence reads: CASSQVTSGRATDTQYF. The CDR3 DNA reads as TGTGCCAGCAGCCAAGTCACTAGCGGGAGGGCCACAGATACGCAGTATTTT.

The chain combines TRBV5-1 with TRBJ2-7; 7 positions match TRBD2. After removal of 0 bases from V and 5 bases from J, the junction contained 5 bases not matched to a gene. Germline V CDR1 and CDR2: SGHRS, YFSETQ. The length of the CDR3 is 14 residues. The CDR3 loop reads CASSLAGLADEQYF. DNA for the CDR3: TGCGCCAGCAGCTTGGCCGGGCTAGCGGACGAGCAGTACTTC.

The V call is TRBV5-8, the J call TRBJ1-1, with D maybe TRBD1 (6 bases). The germline gives CDR1 SGHTS, CDR2 YDEGEE. Trimming pared 2 bases from V and 8 bases from J, leaving 16 bases between. The CDR3 runs to 14 residues. The CDR3 spells CASSFGGARVEAFF. The CDR3 nucleotides read TGTGCCAGCAGCTTTGGGGGGGCGCGGGTGGAAGCTTTCTTT.

The rearrangement uses TRBV19 and TRBJ1-1, with D possibly matching TRBD1 (5 bases). The CDR3 consists of 14 residues. Germline V gene sequence: CDR1 LNHDA, CDR2 SQIVND (reference sequence). With 6 bases removed from V and 0 bases from J, the gap between germline ends came to 11 bases. The CDR3 here is CASRKRGLNTEAFF. CDR3 coding DNA: TGTGCCAGTAGAAAAAGGGGCCTGAACACTGAAGCTTTCTTT.

The V call is TRBV28, the J call TRBJ2-3, with 10 positions matching TRBD2. The V gene end was trimmed by 8 bases and the J gene end by 0 bases; junction bases not matched to a gene: 14. The CDR3 length is 18 residues. Germline assignment: CDR1 MDHEN and CDR2 SYDVKM. The CDR3 DNA reads TGTGCCAGCGGTCTAGCGGGAGCCCGCGGCGTCAGCACAGATACGCAGTATTTT. It codes for CASGLAGARGVSTDTQYF.

J is TRBJ1-4 and V is TRBV27, with a possible D match to TRBD1 (6 bases). Germline V CDR1 and CDR2: MNHEY, SMNVEV (reference sequence). The ends were cut back, 3 bases at V and 8 bases at J, with 10 bases in the middle. CDR3 length equals 13 residues. CDR3 DNA sequence: TGTGCCAGCAGTTTCAGGGGTCGGGAAAAACTGTTTTTT. It yields the protein CASSFRGREKLFF.

This sequence joins TRBV28 and TRBJ1-1; 9 bases align to TRBD1. The CDR3 is made up of 15 amino acids. With 6 bases clipped from V and 1 base from J, the junction kept 6 bases outside the gene matches. In germline, CDR1 is MDHEN, CDR2 SYDVKM. CDR3 protein: CASSRGGQGNTEAFF. As DNA, the CDR3 is TGTGCCAGCAGCCGCGGGGGACAGGGGAACACTGAAGCTTTCTTT.

V usage is TRBV4-2 and J usage is TRBJ2-1; 8 bases map to TRBD1. The ends lost 1 base at V and 6 bases at J; junction bases unmatched: 8. CDR3 length: 16 residues. Germline lookup yields CDR1 LGHNA and CDR2 YNFKEQ. The CDR3 DNA is TGTGCCAGCAGCCAAGCCGCCGGGACAGGATTCAATGAGCAGTTCTTC. Its protein product is CASSQAAGTGFNEQFF.

The rearrangement links TRBV5-1 to TRBJ2-5; 7 bases are a match to TRBD2. CDR3 length: 16 residues. V lost 0 bases, J lost 5 bases, and 10 bases stayed unmatched. Germline V lookup: CDR1 SGHRS, CDR2 YFSETQ. The DNA for the CDR3 is TGCGCCAGCAGCTTGGCCGAGACTAGCCGAGGGGAGACCCAGTACTTC. This codes for CASSLAETSRGETQYF.

The rearrangement links TRBV5-5 to TRBJ2-1; 7 bases line up with TRBD1. Trimming removed 7 bases from V and 2 bases from J; junction bases left unmatched: 9. Germline V gene lookup returns CDR1 SGHKS and CDR2 YYEKEE (reference sequence). The CDR3 is 15 amino acids. The CDR3 protein is CASQGTGAAYNEQFF. The CDR3 DNA is TGTGCCAGCCAAGGAACAGGGGCAGCCTACAATGAGCAGTTCTTC.

This clone is a singleton in its sample. The chain couples TRBV25-1 to TRBJ2-2, with D possibly TRBD2 on 5 matching bases. The ends were cut back, 2 bases at V and 0 bases at J, with 16 bases in the middle. CDR1 and CDR2 (germline): MGHDK, SYGVNS. This CDR3 has 18 residues. CDR3 nucleotides: TGTGCCAGCAGTGAAGGAGGTATATTTCTGTCGAACACCGGGGAGCTGTTTTTT. This gives the protein CASSEGGIFLSNTGELFF.

This clone has a single count. V and J are TRBV5-1 and TRBJ2-4; TRBD1 matches at 8 bases. This CDR3 region has 14 residues. V lost 4 bases, J lost 8 bases, and 8 bases stayed unmatched. CDR1 SGHRS and CDR2 YFSETQ come from the germline V gene. Here the CDR3 reads CASSAGQGGDIQYF. The CDR3 DNA follows: TGCGCCAGCAGCGCCGGACAGGGCGGAGACATTCAGTACTTC.

In this sample, this clone turned up once. This chain connects TRBV14 to TRBJ2-7; D possibly corresponds to TRBD2 (5 bases). Trimming stripped 4 bases from V and 6 bases from J, with 7 bases between. The CDR3 extends over 11 amino acids. The germline gives CDR1 SGHDN, CDR2 FVKESK. CDR3 in amino acids: CASSLRGEQYF. The DNA for the CDR3 is TGTGCCAGCAGCCTCCGGGGCGAGCAGTACTTC.

The chain recombines TRBV4-3 with TRBJ1-2; 7 nucleotides line up with TRBD1. Germline loops: CDR1 LGHNA, CDR2 YSLEER. The CDR3 has 17 amino acids. J was trimmed by 8 bases and V by 0 bases; bases with no gene match: 15. CDR3 coding DNA: TGCGCCAGCAGCCAAGATACCCGAAGACAGGGAAACGTCGGCTACACCTTC. Translated, it gives CASSQDTRRQGNVGYTF.

This clone has only one observation. The gene calls are TRBV6-6 and TRBJ1-1; D remains ambiguous. The CDR3 length is 13 residues. Trimming cost V 4 bases and J 1 base, with 7 bases left between them. Per the germline V gene, CDR1 is MNHNY and CDR2 is SVGAGI (reference sequence). CDR3 in amino acids: CASSSSKNTEAFF. The CDR3 region has the DNA TGTGCCAGCAGTTCATCCAAGAACACTGAAGCTTTCTTT.

Regarding this clone: This sample includes further DNA sequences coding for the same CDR3. The V gene is TRBV2, the J gene TRBJ1-2; TRBD1 matches at 7 bases. The CDR3 contains 12 residues. CDR1 is SNHLY and CDR2 is FYNNEI in the germline V gene. The J segment lost 8 bases and the V segment lost 7 bases, leaving 7 bases of the junction unmatched. The CDR3 coding sequence is TGTGCCAGCACCAAGGAACAGGGGGGCTACACCTTC. Protein: CASTKEQGGYTF.

This clone appeared once. The rearrangement uses TRBV7-9 and TRBJ2-6; no clear D gene. This CDR3 has 13 amino acids. Germline-derived CDR1 and CDR2 are SEHNR and FQNEAQ (reference sequence). The CDR3 region has the DNA TGTGCAACCATGATCTCTGGGGCCAACGTCCTGACTTTC. Encoded protein: CATMISGANVLTF.

The genes are TRBV7-2 and TRBJ1-2, with D tentatively TRBD1 (6 bases). This CDR3 contains 15 residues. Germline-derived CDR1 and CDR2 are SGHTA and FQGNSA. V lost 1 base and J lost 4, with 13 bases in between. The CDR3 nucleotides are TGTGCCAGCAGCTTAGACGTACAGGGACTCTATGGCTACACCTTC. It translates to CASSLDVQGLYGYTF.

The gene calls are TRBV7-2 and TRBJ2-7, with 10 bases that match TRBD1. The CDR3 is 14 residues long. V lost 5 bases, J lost 3 bases, and 4 bases stayed unmatched. CDR1 and CDR2 from the germline V gene are SGHTA and FQGNSA. The CDR3 loop is CASSDGTGDYEQYF. Here the CDR3 DNA reads TGTGCCAGCAGCGATGGGACAGGGGACTACGAGCAGTACTTC.

The chain is built from TRBV11-3 and TRBJ2-1, with a tentative D call TRBD1 (5 bases). V was trimmed by 1 base and J by 3 bases, leaving 10 bases between them. The germline V gene encodes CDR1 SGHNT and CDR2 YENEEA. CDR3 size: 15 residues. DNA of the CDR3: TGTGCCAGCAGCTTAGGGCAGGGCGACTACAATGAGCAGTTCTTC. Its protein product is CASSLGQGDYNEQFF.

The chain couples TRBV29-1 to TRBJ1-1, with 8 bases aligning to TRBD1. The CDR3 length is 14 residues. Losses at the gene ends were 5 bases for V and 1 base for J; bases not matched to a gene: 6. Germline V CDR1 and CDR2: SQVTM, ANQGSEA. The CDR3 is CSVLLQGGNTEAFF. Here the CDR3 DNA reads TGCAGCGTTCTCTTACAGGGGGGGAACACTGAAGCTTTCTTT.

The rearrangement uses TRBV4-1 and TRBJ2-2; weak D call: TRBD1 (5 bases). The CDR3 is 16 amino acids. The germline V gene has CDR1 MGHRA and CDR2 YSYEKL. V shed 4 bases and J shed 2 bases, with 14 bases lying between them. The CDR3 reads CASSPWGGHNTGELFF. Here the CDR3 DNA reads TGCGCCAGCAGCCCCTGGGGCGGACACAACACCGGGGAGCTGTTTTTT.

CDR3 DNA: TGCGCCAGCAGCTTGGTCGGGGGCAGGGTAGGGCAGTTCTTC. This translates into CASSLVGGRVGQFF. The chain carries TRBV5-1 and TRBJ2-1; D may be TRBD1 or TRBD2 (6 bases each). V lost 0 bases and J lost 12, with 16 bases in between. The CDR3 sequence is 14 residues long. CDR1 SGHRS and CDR2 YFSETQ come from the germline V gene.

V and J are TRBV28 and TRBJ2-7, with a possible D match to TRBD1 (6 bases). The CDR3 spans 16 residues. The V end lost 5 bases, the J end lost 1 base, and 18 bases lay between the germline ends. Germline V lookup: CDR1 MDHEN, CDR2 SYDVKM. The CDR3 sequence is CASSIPGDIRSYEQYF. CDR3 DNA: TGTGCCAGCAGTATTCCCGGGGACATCAGATCCTACGAGCAGTACTTC.

The chain is built from TRBV30 and TRBJ2-1; D ambiguous. This CDR3 is built from 12 residues. Trimming shortened V by 0 bases and J by 8 bases, and 8 bases separated the two germline ends. Germline V gives CDR1 GTSNPN, CDR2 SVGIG (reference sequence). The CDR3 loop is CAWSVWEDEQFF. CDR3 nucleotides: TGTGCCTGGAGTGTGTGGGAAGATGAGCAGTTCTTC.

The chain employs TRBV10-3 and TRBJ2-2; weak D call: TRBD1 (6 bases). CDR1 is ENHRY, CDR2 SYGVKD, per germline. V was pared by 3 bases and J by 1 base, with 9 bases between. The CDR3 sequence is 15 residues long. The CDR3 nucleotides read TGTGCCATCAGTGACCCGACAGGGAACACCGGGGAGCTGTTTTTT. Its protein product is CAISDPTGNTGELFF.

This chain connects TRBV4-2 to TRBJ2-3; no clear D. CDR3 length: 14 amino acids. V dropped 2 bases and J dropped 1 base, with 7 bases sitting between them. CDR1 is LGHNA, CDR2 YNFKEQ, per germline. The CDR3 DNA is TGTGCCAGCAGCCAACTATCGGGCACAGATACGCAGTATTTT. Protein product: CASSQLSGTDTQYF.

The CDR3: CASSTSQETQYF. CDR3 nucleotides: TGTGCCAGCAGCACTAGTCAAGAGACCCAGTACTTC. The V and J genes are TRBV2 and TRBJ2-5; possible D gene TRBD2, 5 bases. This CDR3 is 12 amino acids long. From germline, CDR1 is SNHLY and CDR2 FYNNEI. The V and J ends lost 6 bases and 2 bases respectively, with 7 bases between them.

This clone has only one observation. The chain is built from TRBV30 and TRBJ1-3; 7 bases are shared with TRBD1. J gave up 4 bases and V 2 bases, and 8 bases lay outside the gene matches. The CDR3 is 15 residues long. Per germline, CDR1 GTSNPN and CDR2 SVGIG (reference sequence). Written as DNA, the CDR3 is TGTGCCTGGAGTCGACAGGGCACCCCCGGAAACACCATATATTTT. As protein: CAWSRQGTPGNTIYF.

The chain employs TRBV19 and TRBJ1-5; the D gene is possibly TRBD1 (6 bases). The CDR3 contains 14 residues. The V and J ends lost 6 bases and 2 bases respectively, with 11 bases between them. CDR1 and CDR2 (germline): LNHDA, SQIVND (reference sequence). The CDR3 sequence: CASRQGMRNQPQHF. The CDR3 bases are TGTGCCAGTAGACAGGGTATGCGCAATCAGCCCCAGCATTTT.